The 8 T cell receptor beta chains below were found in one sample sequenced in a study of blood T cell repertoires in COVID-19. TCRdb keeps only in-frame clones here, not all; method: immunoSEQ multiplex PCR. There are 250,000 or so clones in the sample; 75% to 85% occur only once, and over 2% lies in the top ten. Sequencing was carried out using peripheral blood. The origin of the receptors is a man in his forties who had recovered from COVID-19.

The gene calls are TRBV24-1 and TRBJ2-1; no clear D. Germline V gene sequence: CDR1 KGHDR, CDR2 SFDVKD. The CDR3 consists of 12 residues. Between the trimmed V and J ends, which lost 2 bases and 7 bases, there was a span of 5 bases. For the CDR3, the DNA is TGTGCCACCAGTGATTCAACAAATGAGCAGTTCTTC. Encoded protein: CATSDSTNEQFF.

This chain joins TRBV27 and TRBJ2-1; 8 nucleotides align to TRBD2. Germline values: CDR1 MNHEY, CDR2 SMNVEV (reference sequence). Germline trimming cut 2 bases from V and 0 bases from J; bases unmatched to any gene: 9. This CDR3 spans 18 amino acids. CDR3 residues: CASSLTTSGGSSYNEQFF. The CDR3 DNA sequence: TGTGCCAGCAGTTTAACAACTAGCGGAGGCAGCTCCTACAATGAGCAGTTCTTC.

The chain employs TRBV4-1 and TRBJ2-5; D possibly corresponds to TRBD1 (5 bases). The CDR3 runs to 14 residues. Trimming stripped 2 bases from V and 2 bases from J, with 9 bases between. Looked up from germline, CDR1 is MGHRA and CDR2 is YSYEKL. CDR3 DNA sequence: TGCGCCAGCAGCCAAAGGGCAGGGCAAGAGACCCAGTACTTC. It yields the protein CASSQRAGQETQYF.

The genes are TRBV10-2 and TRBJ2-3; 7 bases match TRBD1. After removal of 7 bases from V and 3 bases from J, the junction contained 7 bases not matched to a gene. Germline lookup yields CDR1 WSHSY and CDR2 SAAADI. This CDR3 comprises 14 residues. CDR3: CASKTGPGTDTQYF. The DNA of the CDR3 is TGCGCCAGCAAGACAGGGCCAGGTACAGATACGCAGTATTTT.

V and J are TRBV29-1 and TRBJ2-1; 7 nucleotides align to TRBD2. With 3 bases clipped from V and 8 bases from J, the junction kept 10 bases outside the gene matches. Germline values: CDR1 SQVTM, CDR2 ANQGSEA. The CDR3 covers 14 residues. CDR3 nucleotide sequence: TGCAGCGTTGATCAGAGGGAGGGCCCCGATGAGCAGTTCTTC. Translated: CSVDQREGPDEQFF.

The chain joins TRBV7-2 to TRBJ1-2, with D perhaps matching TRBD1 (6 bases). Trimming took 1 base from V and 4 from J, leaving 16 bases between them. The CDR3 covers 16 residues. Germline CDR1 and CDR2: SGHTA and FQGNSA. The CDR3 sequence: CASSLEIGGPSYGYTF. The CDR3 nucleotides read TGTGCCAGCAGCTTAGAGATCGGGGGGCCATCCTATGGCTACACCTTC.

There are a few counts of this clone. In nucleotides, the CDR3 is TGTGCCAGCAGCCAGTTTGGTGGGGGGAAAGCTTTCTTT. This gives the protein CASSQFGGGKAFF. The chain joins TRBV14 to TRBJ1-1, with D possibly being TRBD1 (5 bases). Germline V gene lookup returns CDR1 SGHDN and CDR2 FVKESK. The CDR3 covers 13 residues. Trimming cost V 3 bases and J 9 bases, with 14 bases left between them.

The genes are TRBV19 and TRBJ2-6, with D perhaps TRBD1 (6 bases). The germline V gene encodes CDR1 LNHDA and CDR2 SQIVND (reference sequence). The length of the CDR3 is 13 residues. Trimming took 5 bases from V and 13 from J, leaving 15 bases between them. CDR3 region: CASSVDGTRVLTF. Here the CDR3 DNA reads TGTGCCAGTAGTGTGGACGGGACACGAGTCCTGACTTTC.